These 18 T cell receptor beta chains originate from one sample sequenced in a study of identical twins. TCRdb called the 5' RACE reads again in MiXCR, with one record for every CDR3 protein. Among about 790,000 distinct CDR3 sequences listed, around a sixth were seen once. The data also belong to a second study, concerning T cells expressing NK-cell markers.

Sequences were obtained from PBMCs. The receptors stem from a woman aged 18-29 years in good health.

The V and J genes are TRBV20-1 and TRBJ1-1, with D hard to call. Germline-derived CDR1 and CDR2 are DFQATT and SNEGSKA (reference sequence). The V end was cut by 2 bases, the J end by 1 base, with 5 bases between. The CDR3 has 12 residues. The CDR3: CSARKSNTEAFF. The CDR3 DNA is TGCAGTGCTAGAAAATCGAACACTGAAGCTTTCTTT.

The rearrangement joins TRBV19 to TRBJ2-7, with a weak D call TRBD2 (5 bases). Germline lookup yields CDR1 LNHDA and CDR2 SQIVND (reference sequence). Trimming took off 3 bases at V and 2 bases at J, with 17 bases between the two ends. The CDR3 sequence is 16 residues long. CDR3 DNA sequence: TGTGCCAGTAGTATTGAAGCCTCTCGGCGGGCCTACGAGCAGTACTTC. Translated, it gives CASSIEASRRAYEQYF.

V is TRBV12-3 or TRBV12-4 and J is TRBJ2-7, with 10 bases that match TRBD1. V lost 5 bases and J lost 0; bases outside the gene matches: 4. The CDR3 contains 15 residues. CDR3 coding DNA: TGTGCCAGCAGTCCGGGACAGGGGTACTCCTACGAGCAGTACTTC. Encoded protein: CASSPGQGYSYEQYF.

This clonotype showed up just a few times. The CDR3 nucleotides read TGTGCCAGCAGCCCTGACAGGGCTTCCTACAATGAGCAGTTCTTC. Amino acids: CASSPDRASYNEQFF. The rearrangement joins TRBV11-2 to TRBJ2-1; 7 nucleotides agree with TRBD1. The CDR3 length is 15 residues. Germline CDR1 SGHAT, CDR2 FQNNGV. V shed 5 bases and J 1 base; nucleotides not matched to a gene: 5.

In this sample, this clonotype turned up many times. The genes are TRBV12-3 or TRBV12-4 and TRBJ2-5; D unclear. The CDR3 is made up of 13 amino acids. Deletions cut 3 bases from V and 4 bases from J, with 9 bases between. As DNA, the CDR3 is TGTGCCAGCAGTTTCTTAGGTGGAGAGACCCAGTACTTC. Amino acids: CASSFLGGETQYF.

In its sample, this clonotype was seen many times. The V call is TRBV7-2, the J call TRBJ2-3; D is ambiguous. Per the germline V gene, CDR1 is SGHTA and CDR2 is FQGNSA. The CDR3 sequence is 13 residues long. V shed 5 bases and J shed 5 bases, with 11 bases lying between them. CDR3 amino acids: CASSPLPGDTQYF. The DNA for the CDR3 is TGTGCCAGCAGCCCCCTGCCCGGAGATACGCAGTATTTT.

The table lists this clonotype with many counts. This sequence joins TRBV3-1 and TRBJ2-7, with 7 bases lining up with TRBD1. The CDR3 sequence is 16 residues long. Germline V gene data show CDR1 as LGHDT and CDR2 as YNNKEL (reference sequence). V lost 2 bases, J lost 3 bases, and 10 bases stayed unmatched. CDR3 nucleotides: TGTGCCAGCAGCCAATTGAAAACAGGGGATTTCTACGAGCAGTACTTC. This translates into CASSQLKTGDFYEQYF.

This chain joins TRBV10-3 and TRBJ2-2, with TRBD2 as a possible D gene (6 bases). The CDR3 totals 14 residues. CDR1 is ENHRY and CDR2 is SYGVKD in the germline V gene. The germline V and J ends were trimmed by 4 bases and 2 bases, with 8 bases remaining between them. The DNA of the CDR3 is TGTGCCATCAGTGGGACTACTAACACCGGGGAGCTGTTTTTT. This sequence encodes CAISGTTNTGELFF.

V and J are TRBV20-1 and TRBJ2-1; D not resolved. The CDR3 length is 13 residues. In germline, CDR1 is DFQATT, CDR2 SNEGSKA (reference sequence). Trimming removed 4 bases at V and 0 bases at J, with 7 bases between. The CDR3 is CSAIADSYNEQFF. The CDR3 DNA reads TGCAGTGCTATCGCCGACTCCTACAATGAGCAGTTCTTC.

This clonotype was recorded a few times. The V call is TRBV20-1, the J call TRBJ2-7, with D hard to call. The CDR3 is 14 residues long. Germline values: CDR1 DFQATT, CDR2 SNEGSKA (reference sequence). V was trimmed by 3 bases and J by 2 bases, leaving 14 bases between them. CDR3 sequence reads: CSARFGRSPYEQYF. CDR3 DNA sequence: TGCAGTGCTAGGTTCGGCAGATCCCCCTACGAGCAGTACTTC.

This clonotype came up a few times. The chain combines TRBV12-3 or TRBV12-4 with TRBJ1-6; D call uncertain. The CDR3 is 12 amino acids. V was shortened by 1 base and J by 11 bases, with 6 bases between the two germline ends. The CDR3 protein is CASSLDIPPLHF. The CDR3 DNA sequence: TGTGCCAGCAGTTTAGATATACCACCCCTCCACTTT.

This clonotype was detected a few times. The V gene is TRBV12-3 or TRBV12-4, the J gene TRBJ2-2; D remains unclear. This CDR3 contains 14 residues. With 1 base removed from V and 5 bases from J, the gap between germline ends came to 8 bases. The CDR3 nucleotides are TGTGCCAGCAGTTTAGAGGTCTTGACCGGGGAGCTGTTTTTT. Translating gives CASSLEVLTGELFF.

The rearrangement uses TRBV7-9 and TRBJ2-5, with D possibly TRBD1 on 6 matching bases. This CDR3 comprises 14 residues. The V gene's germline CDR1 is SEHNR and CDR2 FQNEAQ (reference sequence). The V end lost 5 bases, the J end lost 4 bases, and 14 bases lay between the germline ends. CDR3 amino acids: CASSARGNSETQYF. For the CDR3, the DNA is TGTGCCAGCAGCGCAAGGGGGAATTCAGAGACCCAGTACTTC. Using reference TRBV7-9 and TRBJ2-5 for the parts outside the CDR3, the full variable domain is DTGVSQNPRHKITKRGQNVTFRCDPISEHNRLYWYRQTLGQGPEFLTYFQNEAQLEKSRLLSDRFSAERPKGSFSTLEIQRTEQGDSAMYLCASSARGNSETQYFGPGTRLLVL.

CDR3 sequence (DNA): TGTGCCAGCTCAACAACGGAAACAGCCTACGAGCAGTACTTC. Residues: CASSTTETAYEQYF. The chain links TRBV18 to TRBJ2-7; D remains ambiguous. The CDR3 consists of 14 residues. The germline V and J ends were trimmed by 5 bases and 2 bases, with 13 bases remaining between them. The germline V gene has CDR1 KGHSH and CDR2 LQKENI.

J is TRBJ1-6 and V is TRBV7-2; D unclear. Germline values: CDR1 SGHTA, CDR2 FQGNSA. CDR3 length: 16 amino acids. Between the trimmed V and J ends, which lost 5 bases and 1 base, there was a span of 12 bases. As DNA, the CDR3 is TGTGCCAGCAGCGTTTCCGTGAGGTCCTATAATTCACCCCTCCACTTT. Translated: CASSVSVRSYNSPLHF.

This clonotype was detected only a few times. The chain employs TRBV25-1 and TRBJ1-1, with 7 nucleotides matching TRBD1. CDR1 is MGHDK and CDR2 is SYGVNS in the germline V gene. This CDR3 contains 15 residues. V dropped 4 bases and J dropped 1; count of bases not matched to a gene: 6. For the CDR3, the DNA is TGTGCCAGCAGTGGGATCGGGACAGAGAACACTGAAGCTTTCTTT. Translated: CASSGIGTENTEAFF.

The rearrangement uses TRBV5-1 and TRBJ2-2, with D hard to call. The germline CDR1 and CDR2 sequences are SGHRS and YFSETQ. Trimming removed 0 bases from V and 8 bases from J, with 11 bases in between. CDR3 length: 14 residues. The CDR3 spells CASSLASRPGELFF. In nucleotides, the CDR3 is TGCGCCAGCAGCTTGGCCTCCAGGCCAGGGGAGCTGTTTTTT.

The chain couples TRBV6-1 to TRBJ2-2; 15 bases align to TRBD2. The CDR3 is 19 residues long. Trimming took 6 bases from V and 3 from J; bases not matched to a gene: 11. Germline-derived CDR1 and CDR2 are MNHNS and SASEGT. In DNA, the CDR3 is TGTGCCAGCAGAGTTACAAAGGGACTAGCGGGGGGATACACCGGGGAGCTGTTTTTT. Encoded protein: CASRVTKGLAGGYTGELFF.